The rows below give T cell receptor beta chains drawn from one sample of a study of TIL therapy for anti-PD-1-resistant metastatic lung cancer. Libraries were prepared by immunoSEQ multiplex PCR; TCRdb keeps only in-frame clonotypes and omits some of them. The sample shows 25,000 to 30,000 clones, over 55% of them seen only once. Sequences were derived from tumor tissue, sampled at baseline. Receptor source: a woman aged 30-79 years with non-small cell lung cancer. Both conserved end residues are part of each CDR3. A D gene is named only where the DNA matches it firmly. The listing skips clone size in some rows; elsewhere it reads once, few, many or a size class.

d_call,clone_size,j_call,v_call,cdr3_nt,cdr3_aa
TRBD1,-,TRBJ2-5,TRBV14,TGTGCCAGCAGCCCGGACAGGGGGAGGGAGACCCAGTACTTC,CASSPDRGRETQYF
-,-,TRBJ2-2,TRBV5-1,TGCGCCAGCAGCTTGGACAGGGCCATGGCCGGGGAGCTGTTTTTT,CASSLDRAMAGELFF
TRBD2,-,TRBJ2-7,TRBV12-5,TGTGCTAGTGGTTCTGGACTAGCGGGGACCTACGAGCAGTACTTC,CASGSGLAGTYEQYF
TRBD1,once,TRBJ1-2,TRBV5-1,TGCGCCAGCAGTATCGGACAGGGGGCTTTTGGCTACACCTTC,CASSIGQGAFGYTF
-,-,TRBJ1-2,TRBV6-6,TGTGCCAGCAGTTACAGGGCCTTGGGCTACACCTTC,CASSYRALGYTF
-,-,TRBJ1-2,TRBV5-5,TGTGCCAGCAGCTTGGGCAAGGGGCACTATGGCTACACCTTC,CASSLGKGHYGYTF
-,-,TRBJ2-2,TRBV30,TGTGCCAGGTCTAGGTCTATGCTCCGGGAGCTGTTTTTT,CARSRSMLRELFF
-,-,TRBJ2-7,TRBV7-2,TGTGCCAGCAGCCCTTTGAGTTGGAGCGAGCAGTACTTC,CASSPLSWSEQYF
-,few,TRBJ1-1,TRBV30,TGTGCCTGGAGTGCTCCCGGGCCGAACACTGAAGCTTTCTTT,CAWSAPGPNTEAFF
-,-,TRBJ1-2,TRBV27,TGTGCCGAGCCTCGTGGTGGGGGAAAGGACTATGGCTACACCTTC,CAEPRGGGKDYGYTF
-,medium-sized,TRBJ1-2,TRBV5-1,TGCGCCAGCAGCTTTTCCTCAGCCAACTATGGCTACACCTTC,CASSFSSANYGYTF
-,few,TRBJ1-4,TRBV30,TGTGCCTGGGGAAGGACAGCAACTAATGAAAAACTGTTTTTT,CAWGRTATNEKLFF
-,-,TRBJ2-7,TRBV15,TGTGCCACCAGCAGCGAAGGTGGGGGTCCTGCGTACGAGCAGTACTTC,CATSSEGGGPAYEQYF
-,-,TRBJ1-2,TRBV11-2,TGTGCCAGCAGCTTGTCAGGGATTGACTATGGCTACACCTTC,CASSLSGIDYGYTF
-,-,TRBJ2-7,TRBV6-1,TGTGCCTGCCGACGAAGAGAGGTCTACGAGCAGTACTTC,CACRRREVYEQYF
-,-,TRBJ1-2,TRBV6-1,TGTGCCACCTCGACAGTAGCTAACTATGGCTACACCTTC,CATSTVANYGYTF
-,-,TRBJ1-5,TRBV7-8,TGTGCCAGCAGCTTGTTCGGCAACAATCAGCCCCAGCATTTT,CASSLFGNNQPQHF
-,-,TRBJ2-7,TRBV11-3,TGTGCCAGCAGCCCGAACCTGGGATACGAGCAGTACTTC,CASSPNLGYEQYF
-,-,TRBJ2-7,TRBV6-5,TGTGCCAGCAGTCGGGGGCAGGGTGGGTACGAGCAGTACTTC,CASSRGQGGYEQYF
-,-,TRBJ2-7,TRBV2,TGTGCCAGCAGGGCGGGGACAATCTACGAGCAGTACTTC,CASRAGTIYEQYF
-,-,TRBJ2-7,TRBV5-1,TGCGCCAGCAGCTTGGCCCTACAGATCCCAGAGCAGTACTTC,CASSLALQIPEQYF
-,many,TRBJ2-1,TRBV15,TGTGCCACCAGCAGAGATCTGGCAGGCTCCTACAATGAGCAGTTCTTC,CATSRDLAGSYNEQFF
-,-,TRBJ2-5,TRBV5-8,TGTGCCAGCAGCTGGAGGGGTACGAGGGAAGAGACCCAGTACTTC,CASSWRGTREETQYF
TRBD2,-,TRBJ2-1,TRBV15,TGTGCCACCAGCAGCCCACTAGCGGGAAAGGACTACAATGAGCAGTTCTTC,CATSSPLAGKDYNEQFF
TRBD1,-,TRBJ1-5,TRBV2,TGTGCCAGCAGTGAACTCCAGGGGGATCAGCCCCAGCATTTT,CASSELQGDQPQHF
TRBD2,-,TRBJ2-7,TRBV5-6,TGTGCCAGCAGCGATAGGGCGGGAGGCATCGGGCAGTACTTC,CASSDRAGGIGQYF